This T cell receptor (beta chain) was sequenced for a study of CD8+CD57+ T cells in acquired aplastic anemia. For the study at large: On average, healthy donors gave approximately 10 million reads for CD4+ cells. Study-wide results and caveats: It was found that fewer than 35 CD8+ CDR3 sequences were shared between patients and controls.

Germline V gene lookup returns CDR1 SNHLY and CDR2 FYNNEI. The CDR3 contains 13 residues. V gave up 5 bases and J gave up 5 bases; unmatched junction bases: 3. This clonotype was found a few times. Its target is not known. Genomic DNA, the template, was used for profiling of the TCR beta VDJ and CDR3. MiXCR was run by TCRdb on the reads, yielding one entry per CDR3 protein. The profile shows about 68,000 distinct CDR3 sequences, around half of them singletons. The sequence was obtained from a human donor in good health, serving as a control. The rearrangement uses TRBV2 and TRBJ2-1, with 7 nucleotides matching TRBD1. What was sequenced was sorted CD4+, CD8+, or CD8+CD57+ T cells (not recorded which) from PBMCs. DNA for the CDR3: TGTGCCAGCAGTTTGGGACAGAACAATGAGCAGTTCTTC. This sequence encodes CASSLGQNNEQFF.